Presented here are 21 T cell receptor beta chains from one specimen sequenced in a study of Tregs in tolerant kidney transplant recipients (dated by TCRdb to about 2019). The meaning of the sample's time point label: blood sample drawn before combined kidney and bone marrow transplant. Receptor amplification or capture employed the immunoSEQ multiplex PCR assay. TCRdb holds this immuneACCESS table with in-frame rearrangements only. Some clones are missing; in checked studies, unresolved V genes explain under half, and the rest has no known cause. The sample's table covers about 52,000 clones. In total, the top ten clones hold 0.8% to 1% of the sample. The material was CD4+ T cells from blood, obtained before the transplant. These receptors all come from a human donor who received a combined kidney and bone marrow transplant.

Concerning this clone: Read sequence stops 3 residues before the CDR3 end, and the germline J gene provides the missing end. The chain is built from TRBV19 and TRBJ2-1, with TRBD2 matching 11 bases. Germline loops: CDR1 LNHDA, CDR2 SQIVND (reference sequence). The CDR3 sequence is 15 residues long. V shed 6 bases, J shed 4 bases, and the junction held 5 bases outside the gene matches. CDR3 sequence: CASRDGTSGYNEQFF. The CDR3 DNA, read in part, is TGTGCCAGTAGGGACGGGACTAGCGGTTACAATGAG.

Notes on this clone: The missing CDR3 end, 3 residues past where the read stops, is filled in from the germline J gene. This chain links TRBV30 with TRBJ1-2; no firm D call. CDR1 is GTSNPN, CDR2 SVGIG, per germline (reference sequence). The V gene lost 3 bases and the J gene lost 4 bases, with 9 bases spanning the gap. The CDR3 has 12 amino acids. The part of the CDR3 DNA that was read is TGTGCCTGGAGGAGCAGACTCTATGGC. Protein product: CAWRSRLYG. The whole CDR3 sequence reads CAWRSRLYGYTF.

About this clone itself: The read ends 3 residues before the CDR3 terminus; that terminus is restored from the germline J gene. This specimen includes other DNA sequences encoding the same CDR3. This rearrangement joins TRBV7-2 to TRBJ2-7; D not certain. Looked up from germline, CDR1 is SGHTA and CDR2 is FQGNSA. There are 13 residues in the CDR3. Trimming removed 5 bases from V and 2 bases from J, with 10 bases in between. CDR3 sequence reads: CASSLELAYEQYF. CDR3 DNA (partial): TGTGCCAGCAGCCTTGAATTAGCCTACGAG.

Comment on this clone: The sequence runs out 3 residues before the end of the CDR3; the remainder is reconstructed from the germline J gene. The chain is built from TRBV5-3 and TRBJ1-6; D might be TRBD1 (6 bases). TRBV5-3 is assigned to the ORF class and has an uncertain function. The CDR3 has 15 residues. V gave up 1 base and J gave up 5 bases, with 10 bases separating them. CDR3 bases read: TGTGCCAGAAGCTTGACGGGGGGGCATAATTCACCC. As protein: CARSLTGGHNSP. The complete CDR3 protein is CARSLTGGHNSPLHF.

Remarks on this clone: The read falls 3 residues short of the CDR3 end, and the missing part is taken from the germline J gene. This chain connects TRBV19 to TRBJ1-6, with a weak D call TRBD1 (5 bases). In germline, CDR1 is LNHDA, CDR2 SQIVND (reference sequence). Trimming cost V 7 bases and J 6 bases, with 19 bases left between them. The CDR3 covers 16 residues. The CDR3 sequence: CASTSIQGGVNSPLHF. The part of the CDR3 DNA that was read is TGTGCCAGTACCTCGATCCAGGGAGGCGTTAATTCACCC.

Of note for this clone: The read is 3 residues too short to cover the CDR3 end, so that end is filled in from the germline J gene. The chain recombines TRBV4-1 with TRBJ2-3; 10 bases agree with TRBD2. V was pared by 1 base and J by 7 bases, with 5 bases of the junction left unmatched. The CDR3 covers 15 residues. From germline, CDR1 is MGHRA and CDR2 YSYEKL. The CDR3 reads CASSQVGLAVNTQYF. CDR3 DNA (partial): TGCGCCAGCAGCCAAGTCGGACTAGCGGTGAATACG.

In the case of this clone: Read sequence stops 3 residues before the CDR3 end, and the germline J gene provides the missing end. The chain carries TRBV5-1 and TRBJ2-3; 8 nucleotides align to TRBD1. The CDR3 length is 14 residues. Per the germline V gene, CDR1 is SGHRS and CDR2 is YFSETQ. Germline trimming cut 4 bases from V and 2 bases from J; bases unmatched to any gene: 3. CDR3 amino acids: CASSRQGHTDTQYF. The sequenced part of the CDR3 DNA is TGCGCCAGCAGCCGACAGGGGCACACAGATACG.

The part of the CDR3 DNA that was read is TGCGCCAGCAGTGCTCAGCGGGCCCAAGAGACC. Translating it yields CASSAQRAQET. The entire CDR3 sequence reads CASSAQRAQETQYF. The chain employs TRBV10-1 and TRBJ2-5; perhaps TRBD2 as D (6 bases). With the read ending 3 residues before the CDR3 end, the germline J gene is used to fill in that end. The germline V gene has CDR1 WNHNN and CDR2 SYGVQD (reference sequence). V dropped 4 bases and J dropped 1 base, with 10 bases sitting between them. The CDR3 consists of 14 residues.

As regards this clone: The CDR3 is cut off 3 residues early in the read; its end comes from the germline J gene. The chain carries TRBV5-1 and TRBJ2-5; D remains ambiguous. CDR1 is SGHRS and CDR2 is YFSETQ in the germline V gene. Trimming took off 0 bases at V and 3 bases at J, with 6 bases between the two ends. This CDR3 is 13 amino acids long. The covered CDR3 bases are TGCGCCAGCAGCTTGGAGTTAGAAGAGACC. It yields the protein CASSLELEET. The CDR3 as a whole reads CASSLELEETQYF. The full variable domain, its missing parts supplied by reference TRBV5-1 and TRBJ2-5, is KAGVTQTPRYLIKTRGQQVTLSCSPISGHRSVSWYQQTPGQGLQFLFEYFSETQRNKGNFPGRFSGRQFSNSRSEMNVSTLELGDSALYLCASSLELEETQYFGPGTRLLVL.

On this clone itself: The sequenced fragment ends 3 residues before the CDR3 boundary, so the rest is inferred from the germline J gene. This chain uses TRBV2 with TRBJ2-5; possible D gene TRBD1, 6 bases. This CDR3 is 13 amino acids long. Germline V CDR1 and CDR2: SNHLY, FYNNEI. V lost 10 bases to trimming and J lost 4 bases, with 16 bases between them. This CDR3 is CATRDTVVETQYF. The part of the CDR3 DNA that was read is TGTGCCACCCGGGACACGGTAGTAGAGACC.

Note on this clone: The CDR3 end falls 3 residues outside the read, so it is completed with the germline J gene. The rearrangement links TRBV5-1 to TRBJ1-4; D is unclear. The CDR3 loop spans 15 amino acids. Trimming removed 0 bases from V and 3 bases from J, with 9 bases in between. The germline CDR1 and CDR2 sequences are SGHRS and YFSETQ. The sequenced CDR3 bases are TGCGCCAGCAGCTTGGCCGAGGCCCCTAATGAAAAA. Encoded protein: CASSLAEAPNEK. The entire CDR3 protein is CASSLAEAPNEKLFF.

About this clone itself: The sequence runs out 3 residues before the end of the CDR3; the remainder is reconstructed from the germline J gene. The rearrangement uses TRBV7-2 and TRBJ1-1; 8 nucleotides line up with TRBD1. Germline V gene lookup returns CDR1 SGHTA and CDR2 FQGNSA. The CDR3 length is 13 residues. With V trimmed by 10 bases and J by 0 bases, 4 bases remained unmatched. Here the CDR3 reads CATKTGVNTEAFF. The covered CDR3 bases are TGTGCCACCAAGACAGGGGTGAACACTGAA.

About this clone: Coverage ceases 3 residues before the CDR3 finishes, and the germline J gene fills in the end. J is TRBJ2-3 and V is TRBV19, with 9 bases identical to TRBD2. The V gene end was trimmed by 6 bases and the J gene end by 4 bases; junction bases not matched to a gene: 11. The CDR3 is 16 amino acids. Germline V gene sequence: CDR1 LNHDA, CDR2 SQIVND (reference sequence). CDR3 bases read: TGTGCCAGTAGACCTCCTTGGACTAGCGATTCAGATACG. Translating gives CASRPPWTSDSDT. The complete CDR3 protein is CASRPPWTSDSDTQYF. Full variable domain (rest looked up from reference TRBV19 and TRBJ2-3): DGGITQSPKYLFRKEGQNVTLSCEQNLNHDAMYWYRQDPGQGLRLIYYSQIVNDFQKGDIAEGYSVSREKKESFPLTVTSAQKNPTAFYLCASRPPWTSDSDTQYFGPGTRLTVL.

As concerns this clone: Read data end 3 residues before the CDR3 end; the end is taken from the germline J gene. The chain joins TRBV19 to TRBJ2-2, with 9 positions matching TRBD1. Looked up from germline, CDR1 is LNHDA and CDR2 is SQIVND (reference sequence). With 6 bases clipped from V and 2 bases from J, the junction kept 7 bases outside the gene matches. The CDR3 is made up of 16 amino acids. CDR3 DNA (partial): TGTGCCAGTAGGACCCCGGGACAGGGTAACACCGGGGAG. This translates into CASRTPGQGNTGE. In full, the CDR3 is CASRTPGQGNTGELFF.

Details on this clone: The read terminates 3 residues before the CDR3 end, so the remaining end is supplied by the germline J gene. The chain carries TRBV18 and TRBJ2-7, with 8 bases aligning to TRBD1. Germline assignment: CDR1 KGHSH and CDR2 LQKENI. After removal of 6 bases from V and 6 bases from J, the junction contained 10 bases not matched to a gene. CDR3 length equals 14 residues. The CDR3 loop is CASSPAQGAIEQYF. The DNA read from the CDR3 is TGTGCCAGCTCCCCGGCCCAGGGGGCGATCGAG.

In the case of this clone: The sequence runs out 3 residues before the end of the CDR3; the remainder is reconstructed from the germline J gene. This chain uses TRBV2 with TRBJ2-5; D unclear. The V end lost 2 bases, the J end lost 1 base, and 5 bases lay between the germline ends. The germline V gene encodes CDR1 SNHLY and CDR2 FYNNEI. CDR3 length: 13 residues. The CDR3 sequence is CASSEPFQETQYF. The DNA read from the CDR3 is TGTGCCAGCAGTGAACCTTTCCAAGAGACC. The whole variable domain, filled in from reference TRBV2 and TRBJ2-5, reads EPEVTQTPSHQVTQMGQEVILRCVPISNHLYFYWYRQILGQKVEFLVSFYNNEISEKSEIFDDQFSVERPDGSNFTLKIRSTKLEDSAMYFCASSEPFQETQYFGPGTRLLVL.

CDR3 DNA, as far as it was read: TGCGCCAGCAGTGAGTCGAGCCAAGAAGGGGAG. Protein sequence: CASSESSQEGE. The whole CDR3 sequence is CASSESSQEGELFF. The chain has TRBV10-1 and TRBJ2-2; no clear D gene. The CDR3 end is not reached by the read, which stops 3 residues before it; the germline J gene fills it in. Germline-derived CDR1 and CDR2 are WNHNN and SYGVQD (reference sequence). The CDR3 is made up of 14 amino acids. Trimming pared 0 bases from V and 8 bases from J, leaving 10 bases between.

Comments on this clone: Sequencing ends 3 residues short of the CDR3 end; the germline J gene provides the rest. The chain joins TRBV7-2 to TRBJ1-5, with D tentatively TRBD1 (5 bases). CDR3 length equals 14 residues. Germline V gives CDR1 SGHTA, CDR2 FQGNSA. V lost 5 bases, J lost 4 bases, and 12 bases lay in between. CDR3 loop: CASSPQAGNQPQHF. Partial CDR3 DNA: TGTGCCAGCAGCCCACAAGCAGGGAATCAGCCC.

Of note for this clone: The read finishes 3 residues shy of the CDR3 end, and the germline J gene is used to complete it. The gene calls are TRBV2 and TRBJ2-1; 8 nucleotides agree with TRBD2. Germline V CDR1 and CDR2: SNHLY, FYNNEI. Trimming took 5 bases from V and 7 from J; bases not matched to a gene: 10. The CDR3 spans 15 residues. The CDR3 DNA, read in part, is TGTGCCAGCAGTACCCGGGGGGGCCAAGTAAATGAG. As protein: CASSTRGGQVNE. The complete CDR3 sequence is CASSTRGGQVNEQFF. The complete variable domain, with remaining parts taken from reference TRBV2 and TRBJ2-1, reads EPEVTQTPSHQVTQMGQEVILRCVPISNHLYFYWYRQILGQKVEFLVSFYNNEISEKSEIFDDQFSVERPDGSNFTLKIRSTKLEDSAMYFCASSTRGGQVNEQFFGPGTRLTVL.

Turning to this clone: The read halts 3 residues ahead of the CDR3 end, with the missing end drawn from the germline J gene. The rearrangement links TRBV18 to TRBJ1-2; D gene unclear. V lost 6 bases, J lost 2 bases, and 10 bases lay in between. CDR1 and CDR2 from the germline V gene are KGHSH and LQKENI. This CDR3 contains 13 residues. The CDR3 protein is CASSPLANYGYTF. The CDR3 DNA, read in part, is TGTGCCAGCTCTCCGTTGGCAAACTATGGC.

About this clone: Coverage ceases 3 residues before the CDR3 finishes, and the germline J gene fills in the end. The gene calls are TRBV7-2 and TRBJ1-3, with TRBD1 as a possible D gene (5 bases). Germline V gene lookup returns CDR1 SGHTA and CDR2 FQGNSA. CDR3 length: 15 amino acids. V lost 2 bases, J lost 0 bases, and 8 bases lay in between. The CDR3 loop reads CASSLQGYSGNTIYF. Partial CDR3 DNA: TGTGCCAGCAGCTTACAGGGATACTCTGGAAACACC.